Listed below are T cell receptor beta chains from one sample, sequenced in a study of cytomegalovirus exposure and HLA in healthy donors. Clones were read by immunoSEQ multiplex PCR, and TCRdb kept only the in-frame ones, dropping some. The profile shows 85,000 to 90,000 clones, roughly 66% of them singletons. Sequenced: PBMCs. The source is a man aged 25-45 years in good health and CMV-seronegative. The CDR3 runs from the conserved cysteine through the conserved F or W. The D gene is left open where the match is weak. Some rows have no size entry. The others give once, few or many, or a class for an expanded clone.

-	-	TRBV30	TRBJ1-6	CAWSVGESYNSPLHF	TGTGCCTGGAGTGTAGGGGAATCCTATAATTCACCCCTCCACTTT
-	-	TRBV7-9	TRBJ2-7	CASSSGQPFSYEQYF	TGTGCCAGCAGTTCTGGACAGCCCTTCTCCTACGAGCAGTACTTC
few	-	TRBV19	TRBJ2-1	CASTGGYNEQFF	TGTGCCAGTACCGGGGGCTACAATGAGCAGTTCTTC
-	TRBD1	TRBV5-1	TRBJ2-5	CASSPRTGRETQYF	TGCGCCAGCAGCCCGAGGACAGGGCGTGAGACCCAGTACTTC
-	TRBD2	TRBV7-9	TRBJ2-1	CASSPDGLANYNEQFF	TGTGCCAGCAGCCCCGATGGACTAGCGAACTACAATGAGCAGTTCTTC
-	-	TRBV12-5	TRBJ1-1	CASGVRGGTEAFF	TGTGCTAGTGGGGTCAGGGGAGGGACTGAAGCTTTCTTT
few	-	TRBV5-6	TRBJ2-6	CASSVESSGANVLTF	TGTGCCAGCAGCGTTGAGAGTTCTGGGGCCAACGTCCTGACTTTC
-	TRBD1	TRBV7-3	TRBJ2-3	CASSPGTGITDTQYF	TGTGCCAGCAGCCCCGGGACAGGGATCACAGATACGCAGTATTTT
-	-	TRBV5-4	TRBJ2-3	CASSYINRVSTDTQYF	TGTGCCAGCAGCTATATAAACAGGGTTAGCACAGATACGCAGTATTTT
-	TRBD1	TRBV2	TRBJ1-5	CASSPGQGAQPQHF	TGTGCCAGCAGTCCGGGACAGGGGGCTCAGCCCCAGCATTTT